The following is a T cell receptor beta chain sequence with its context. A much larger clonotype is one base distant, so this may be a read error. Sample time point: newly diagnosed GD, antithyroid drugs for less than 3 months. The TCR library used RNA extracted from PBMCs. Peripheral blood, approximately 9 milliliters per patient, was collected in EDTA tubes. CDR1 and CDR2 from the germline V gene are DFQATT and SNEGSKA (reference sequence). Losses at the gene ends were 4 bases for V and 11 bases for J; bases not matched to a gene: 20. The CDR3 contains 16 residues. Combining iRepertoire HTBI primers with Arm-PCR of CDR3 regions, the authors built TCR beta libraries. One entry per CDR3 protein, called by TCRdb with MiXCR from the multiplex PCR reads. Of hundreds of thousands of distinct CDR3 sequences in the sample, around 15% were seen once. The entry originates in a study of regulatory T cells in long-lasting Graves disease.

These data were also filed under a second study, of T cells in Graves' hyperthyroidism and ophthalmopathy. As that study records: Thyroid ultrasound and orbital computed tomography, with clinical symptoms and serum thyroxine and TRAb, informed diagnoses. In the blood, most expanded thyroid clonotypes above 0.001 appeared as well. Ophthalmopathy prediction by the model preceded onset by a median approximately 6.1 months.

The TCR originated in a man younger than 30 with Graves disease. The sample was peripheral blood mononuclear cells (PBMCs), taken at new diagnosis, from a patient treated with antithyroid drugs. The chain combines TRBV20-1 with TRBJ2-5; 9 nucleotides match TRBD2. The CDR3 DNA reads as TGCAGTGCTACGTCCCTTAGCGGGAGCTCCTACAATGAGCAGTACTTC. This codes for CSATSLSGSSYNEQYF.